This T cell receptor beta chain was profiled in a study of Ad26.COV2.S vaccination and SARS-CoV-2 variants. About the research overall: The donor participated in the COV1001 trial, in its Ad26.COV2.S arm. Dosing was one shot or two shots 56 days apart.

Profiling relied on immunoSEQ multiplex PCR, and the TCRdb table lists in-frame clones only, not all of them. Of around 420,000 clones listed, roughly 88% are singletons. Documented treatment: roughly 20 received Ad26.COV2.S at low or high dose, single or two shots; about 5 received placebo; per-sample allocation not given. Collection of the samples took place on day 63 after the first injection of vaccine or placebo. The CDR3 contains 14 residues. V was clipped by 1 base and J by 1 base, with 8 bases between them. Germline V gene sequence: CDR1 SGHNT, CDR2 YYREEE (reference sequence). J is TRBJ2-5 and V is TRBV5-4; no firm D call. The sequencing used peripheral blood, collected in a trial of Ad26.COV2.S vaccine versus placebo. The source is a person between 18 and 59 years old who received the Ad26.COV2.S COVID-19 vaccine or a placebo. CDR3 coding DNA: TGTGCCAGCAGCTTGACCGGTTCCCAAGAGACCCAGTACTTC. Translated, it gives CASSLTGSQETQYF. The entire variable domain, with the rest obtained from reference TRBV5-4 and TRBJ2-5, is as follows: ETGVTQSPTHLIKTRGQQVTLRCSSQSGHNTVSWYQQALGQGPQFIFQYYREEENGRGNFPPRFSGLQFPNYSSELNVNALELDDSALYLCASSLTGSQETQYFGPGTRLLVL.